Described below is a single T cell receptor beta chain sequence and its context. The record originates from a study of blood T cell repertoires in COVID-19. Overall study context: COVID-19 samples, acute and convalescent, were from the United States, Italy and Spain. Nucleic acid was either cDNA or gDNA, and it came from T cells, B-cell-depleted T cells, or PBMCs.

The CDR3 extends over 13 amino acids. The germline CDR1 and CDR2 sequences are DFQATT and SNEGSKA (reference sequence). The V gene end was trimmed by 3 bases and the J gene end by 8 bases; junction bases not matched to a gene: 7. Per the original methods: How many nucleated cells were present was estimated from reference gene primer amplification. The assay was immunoSEQ multiplex PCR, and TCRdb's table has in-frame clones only and misses some. V and J calls and clone size are as listed in that table; D and trimming were resolved from the DNA. The sample has approximately 140,000 clones, 80% seen once.

The V and J genes are TRBV20-1 and TRBJ1-2, with TRBD1 matching 9 bases. The sequenced sample consisted of peripheral blood. This TCR was recovered from a man aged 60 to 75 with active or convalescent COVID-19. In nucleotides, the CDR3 is TGCAGTGCTAGTGAACAGGGGGCGGCGGGCTACACCTTC. Protein: CSASEQGAAGYTF.